What follows are 9 T cell receptor beta chains derived from one specimen sequenced in a study of T cell changes during pregnancy in multiple sclerosis (dated by TCRdb to about 2019). Receptor libraries were prepared by the immunoSEQ multiplex PCR assay. TCRdb obtained this table from immuneACCESS and retained in-frame rearrangements with V and J assigned. These tables miss some clones; where compared with another copy, unresolved V genes account for less than half of the shortfall, and the remainder is unexplained. The sample table shows 50,000 to 75,000 clones, and 91% are seen once. The ten largest clonotypes hold 1% to 1.5% of the sample. The material was peripheral blood, obtained after pregnancy. These receptors came from a female donor in good health, enrolled as a control in a pregnancy study.

As DNA, the CDR3 is TGTGCCAGCAGCCCACGACGAGGGTTGGAGCAGTACTTC. Translating gives CASSPRRGLEQYF. The genes are TRBV16 and TRBJ2-7; D may be TRBD2 (5 bases). The CDR3 length is 13 residues. V was clipped by 4 bases and J by 7 bases, with 14 bases between them. Per the germline V gene, CDR1 is KGHSY and CDR2 is FQNENV.

This chain joins TRBV4-2 and TRBJ2-2, with D possibly matching TRBD2 (5 bases). Germline loops: CDR1 LGHNA, CDR2 YNFKEQ. This CDR3 is built from 15 residues. V lost 3 bases and J 6 bases, leaving 14 bases between the germline ends. CDR3 DNA sequence: TGTGCCAGCAGCCACGGACGGGATCCTGCCGGGGAGCTGTTTTTT. Amino acid sequence: CASSHGRDPAGELFF.

A remark on this clone: Mismatch with germline at one junction end may stem from a read error. The chain uses TRBV6-1 and TRBJ1-1; tentatively, D is TRBD1 (5 bases). The CDR3 sequence is 12 residues long. Germline assignment: CDR1 MNHNS and CDR2 SASEGT. The CDR3 coding sequence is TGTGCCACCAGTAGACAGACCACTGAAGCTTTCTTT. Protein sequence: CATSRQTTEAFF.

This clone has only one observation. The V gene is TRBV10-3, the J gene TRBJ1-5; the D gene is possibly TRBD1 (5 bases). Germline CDR1 reads ENHRY; CDR2 reads SYGVKD. The V and J ends lost 3 bases and 6 bases respectively, with 15 bases between them. This CDR3 region has 15 residues. CDR3 nucleotides: TGTGCCATCAGTGACCCGACGGCCGGGGGTCAGCCCCAGCATTTT. Protein: CAISDPTAGGQPQHF.

Concerning this clone: In the same sample, other DNA sequences code for this CDR3. The rearrangement uses TRBV7-3 and TRBJ2-3; D might be TRBD2 (6 bases). Germline-derived CDR1 and CDR2 are SGHTA and FQGTGA. This CDR3 has 15 residues. Trimming removed 5 bases from V and 1 base from J, with 13 bases in between. CDR3 amino acids: CASSLQGGGTDTQYF. Written as DNA, the CDR3 is TGTGCCAGCAGCCTTCAGGGCGGGGGCACAGATACGCAGTATTTT.

The chain couples TRBV7-2 to TRBJ1-2, with 7 bases identical to TRBD1. V lost 5 bases to trimming and J lost 8 bases; unmatched junction nucleotides: 14. The germline CDR1 and CDR2 sequences are SGHTA and FQGNSA. CDR3 size: 15 residues. CDR3 in amino acids: CASSTGVGAGIGYTF. CDR3 DNA: TGTGCCAGCAGCACAGGGGTCGGGGCTGGGATCGGCTACACCTTC.

This rearrangement joins TRBV7-2 to TRBJ2-7; 9 bases are a match to TRBD2. CDR3 size: 15 residues. The germline V gene has CDR1 SGHTA and CDR2 FQGNSA. V gave up 5 bases and J gave up 6 bases; unmatched junction bases: 11. The CDR3 nucleotides are TGTGCCAGCAGCCCCTCCGGGTTAGCGGGGGCCGAGCAGTACTTC. Translation gives CASSPSGLAGAEQYF.

The J gene is TRBJ2-2, the V gene TRBV29-1; TRBD1 agrees at 8 bases. The CDR3 covers 13 residues. Germline CDR1 and CDR2: SQVTM and ANQGSEA. Losses at the gene ends were 6 bases for V and 6 bases for J; bases not matched to a gene: 6. Here the CDR3 reads CSVDRGRAGELFF. In nucleotides, the CDR3 is TGCAGCGTCGACAGGGGACGGGCCGGGGAGCTGTTTTTT.

The CDR3 here is CASSRNGGGDNEQFF. The CDR3 nucleotides read TGTGCCAGCAGCCGAAATGGCGGGGGGGACAATGAGCAGTTCTTC. This sequence joins TRBV7-2 and TRBJ2-1; 9 bases line up with TRBD2. There are 15 residues in the CDR3. J lost 5 bases, V lost 5 bases, and 7 bases had no gene match. Germline lookup yields CDR1 SGHTA and CDR2 FQGNSA.